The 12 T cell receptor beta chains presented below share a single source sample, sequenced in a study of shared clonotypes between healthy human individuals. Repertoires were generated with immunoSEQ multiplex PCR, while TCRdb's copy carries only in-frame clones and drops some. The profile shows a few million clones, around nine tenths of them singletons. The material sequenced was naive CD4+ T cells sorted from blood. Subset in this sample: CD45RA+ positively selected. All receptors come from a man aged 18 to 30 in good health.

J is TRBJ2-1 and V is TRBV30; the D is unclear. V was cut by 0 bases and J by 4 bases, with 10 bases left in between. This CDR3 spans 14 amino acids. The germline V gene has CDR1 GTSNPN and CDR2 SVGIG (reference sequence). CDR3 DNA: TGTGCCTGGAGTGTTAACTTAAATTACAATGAGCAGTTCTTC. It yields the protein CAWSVNLNYNEQFF.

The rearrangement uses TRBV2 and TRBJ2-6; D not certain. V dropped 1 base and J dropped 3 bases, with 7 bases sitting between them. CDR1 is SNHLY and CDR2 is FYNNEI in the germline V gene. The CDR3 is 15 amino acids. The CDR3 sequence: CASSEVELGANVLTF. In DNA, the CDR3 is TGTGCCAGCAGTGAAGTGGAGCTTGGGGCCAACGTCCTGACTTTC.

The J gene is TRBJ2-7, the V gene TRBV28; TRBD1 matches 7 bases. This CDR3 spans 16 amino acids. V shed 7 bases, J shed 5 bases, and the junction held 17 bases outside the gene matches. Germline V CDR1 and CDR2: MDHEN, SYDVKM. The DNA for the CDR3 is TGTGCCAGCACAACCCCCTCCGCCGGGACAGCGGACGAGCAGTACTTC. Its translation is CASTTPSAGTADEQYF.

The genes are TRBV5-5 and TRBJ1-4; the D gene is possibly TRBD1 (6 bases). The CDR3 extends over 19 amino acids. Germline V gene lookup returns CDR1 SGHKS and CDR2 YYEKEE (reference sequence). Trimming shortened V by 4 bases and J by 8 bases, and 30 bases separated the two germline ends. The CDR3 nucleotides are TGTGCCAGCAGCCCACGTCCCGAGCCCCGGGGGCCCCCGGACGAAAAACTGTTTTTT. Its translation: CASSPRPEPRGPPDEKLFF. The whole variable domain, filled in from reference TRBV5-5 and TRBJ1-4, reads DAGVTQSPTHLIKTRGQQVTLRCSPISGHKSVSWYQQVLGQGPQFIFQYYEKEERGRGNFPDRFSARQFPNYSSELNVNALLLGDSALYLCASSPRPEPRGPPDEKLFFGSGTQLSVL.

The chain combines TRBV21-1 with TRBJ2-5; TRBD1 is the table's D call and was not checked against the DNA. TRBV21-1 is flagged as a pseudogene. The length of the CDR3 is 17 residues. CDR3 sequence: CASSKDGQGRAQETQYF. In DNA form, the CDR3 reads TGTGCCAGCAGCAAAGATGGACAGGGTCGAGCCCAAGAGACCCAGTACTTC.

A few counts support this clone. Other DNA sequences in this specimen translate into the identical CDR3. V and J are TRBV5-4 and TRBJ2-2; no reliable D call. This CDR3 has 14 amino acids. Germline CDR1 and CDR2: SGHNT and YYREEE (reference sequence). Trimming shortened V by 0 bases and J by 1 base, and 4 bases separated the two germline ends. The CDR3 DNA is TGTGCCAGCAGCTTGGCCGGGAACACCGGGGAGCTGTTTTTT. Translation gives CASSLAGNTGELFF.

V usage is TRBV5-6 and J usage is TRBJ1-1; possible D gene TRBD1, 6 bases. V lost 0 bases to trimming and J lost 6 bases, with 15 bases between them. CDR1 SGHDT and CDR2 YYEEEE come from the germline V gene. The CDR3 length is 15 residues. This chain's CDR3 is CASSLGPQGLSEAFF. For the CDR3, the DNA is TGTGCCAGCAGCTTGGGTCCACAGGGCCTCTCTGAAGCTTTCTTT.

The CDR3 loop is CASSLARVGTGELFF. CDR3 DNA sequence: TGTGCCAGCAGCTTGGCCAGGGTTGGGACCGGGGAGCTGTTTTTT. The chain combines TRBV5-8 with TRBJ2-2; tentative D call: TRBD1 (5 bases). The germline V gene encodes CDR1 SGHTS and CDR2 YDEGEE. CDR3 length: 15 residues. Trimming removed 0 bases from V and 5 bases from J, with 11 bases in between.

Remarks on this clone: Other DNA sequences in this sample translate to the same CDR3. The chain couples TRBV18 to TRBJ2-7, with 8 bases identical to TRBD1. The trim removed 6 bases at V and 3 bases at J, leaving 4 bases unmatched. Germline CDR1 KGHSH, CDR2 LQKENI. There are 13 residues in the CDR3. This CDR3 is CASSPGQVYEQYF. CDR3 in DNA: TGTGCCAGCTCCCCGGGACAGGTCTACGAGCAGTACTTC.

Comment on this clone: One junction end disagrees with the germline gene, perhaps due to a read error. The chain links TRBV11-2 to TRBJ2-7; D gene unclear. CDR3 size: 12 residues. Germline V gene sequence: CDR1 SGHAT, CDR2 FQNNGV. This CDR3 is CASSLVYGEQYF. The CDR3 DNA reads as TGTGCCAGCAGTTTAGTGTACGGCGAGCAGTACTTC.

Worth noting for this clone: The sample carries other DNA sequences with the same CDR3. CDR3 amino acids: CASSRTGGTYEQYF. In nucleotides, the CDR3 is TGTGCCAGCTCCCGGACAGGGGGGACCTACGAGCAGTACTTC. The chain combines TRBV18 with TRBJ2-7; 10 bases align to TRBD1. The CDR3 is 14 amino acids. The V gene's germline CDR1 is KGHSH and CDR2 LQKENI. V lost 6 bases and J lost 2; bases outside the gene matches: 4.

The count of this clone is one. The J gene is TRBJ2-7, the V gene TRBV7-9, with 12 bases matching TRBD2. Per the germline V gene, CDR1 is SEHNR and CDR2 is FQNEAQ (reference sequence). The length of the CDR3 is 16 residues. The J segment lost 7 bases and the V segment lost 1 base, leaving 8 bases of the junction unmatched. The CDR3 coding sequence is TGTGCCAGCAGCTTAGTTCTAGCGGGAGGGCCGAGGGAGCAGTACTTC. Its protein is CASSLVLAGGPREQYF.